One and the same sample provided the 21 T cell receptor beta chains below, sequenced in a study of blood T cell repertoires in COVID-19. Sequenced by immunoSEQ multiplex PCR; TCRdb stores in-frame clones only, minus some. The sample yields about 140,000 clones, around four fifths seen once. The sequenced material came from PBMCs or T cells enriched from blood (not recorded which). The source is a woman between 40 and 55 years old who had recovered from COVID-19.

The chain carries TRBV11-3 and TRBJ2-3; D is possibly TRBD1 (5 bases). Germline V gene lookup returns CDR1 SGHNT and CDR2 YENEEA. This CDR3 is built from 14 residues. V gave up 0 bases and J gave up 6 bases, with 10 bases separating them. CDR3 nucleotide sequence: TGTGCCAGCAGCTTAGATGCAGGGAAGGATACGCAGTATTTT. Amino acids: CASSLDAGKDTQYF.

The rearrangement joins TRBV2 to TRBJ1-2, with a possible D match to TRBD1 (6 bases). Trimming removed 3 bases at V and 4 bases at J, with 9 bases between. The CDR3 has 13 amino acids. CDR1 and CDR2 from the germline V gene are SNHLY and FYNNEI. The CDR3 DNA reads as TGTGCCAGCAGTGAGAACAGGGCCTATGGCTACACCTTC. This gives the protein CASSENRAYGYTF.

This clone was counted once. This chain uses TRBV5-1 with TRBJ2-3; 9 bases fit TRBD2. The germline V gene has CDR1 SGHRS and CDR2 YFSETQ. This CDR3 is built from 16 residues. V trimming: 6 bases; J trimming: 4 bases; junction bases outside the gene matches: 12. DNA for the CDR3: TGCGCCAGCACCCTCCTGCGGGCGGGAGGGGCAGATACGCAGTATTTT. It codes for CASTLLRAGGADTQYF. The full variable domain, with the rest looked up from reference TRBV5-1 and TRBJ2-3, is KAGVTQTPRYLIKTRGQQVTLSCSPISGHRSVSWYQQTPGQGLQFLFEYFSETQRNKGNFPGRFSGRQFSNSRSEMNVSTLELGDSALYLCASTLLRAGGADTQYFGPGTRLTVL.

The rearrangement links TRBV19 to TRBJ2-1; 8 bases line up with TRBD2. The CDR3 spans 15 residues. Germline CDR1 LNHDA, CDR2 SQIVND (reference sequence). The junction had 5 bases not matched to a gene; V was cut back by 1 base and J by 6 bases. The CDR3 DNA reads TGTGCCAGTAGTATAGGGACTAGCTTTCGCAATGAGCAGTTCTTC. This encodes CASSIGTSFRNEQFF.

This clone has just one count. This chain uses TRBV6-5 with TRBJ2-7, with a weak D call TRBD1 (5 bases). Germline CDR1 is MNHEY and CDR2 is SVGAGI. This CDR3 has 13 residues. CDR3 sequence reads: CAARGSLGYEQYF. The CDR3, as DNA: TGTGCAGCTAGGGGATCCCTGGGGTACGAGCAGTACTTC.

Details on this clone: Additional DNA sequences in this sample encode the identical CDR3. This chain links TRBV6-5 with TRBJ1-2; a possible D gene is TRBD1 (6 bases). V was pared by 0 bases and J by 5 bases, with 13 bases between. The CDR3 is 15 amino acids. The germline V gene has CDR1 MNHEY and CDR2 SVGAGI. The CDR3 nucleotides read TGTGCCAGCAGTTACTCCCTGGACAGCCCTTATGGCTACACCTTC. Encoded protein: CASSYSLDSPYGYTF.

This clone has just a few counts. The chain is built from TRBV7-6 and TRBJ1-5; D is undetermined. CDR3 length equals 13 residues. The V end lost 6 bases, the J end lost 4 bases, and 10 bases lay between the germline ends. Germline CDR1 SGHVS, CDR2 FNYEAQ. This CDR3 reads CASSTTGNQPQHF. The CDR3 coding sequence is TGTGCCAGCAGTACAACGGGGAATCAGCCCCAGCATTTT.

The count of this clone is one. As DNA, the CDR3 is TGTGCCAGCAGCTTGGCCGGAGGGGAAGAGACCCAGTACTTC. Translating it yields CASSLAGGEETQYF. The genes are TRBV5-4 and TRBJ2-5, with D tentatively TRBD2 (6 bases). Between the trimmed V and J ends, which lost 0 bases and 3 bases, there was a span of 9 bases. The CDR3 covers 14 residues. The V gene's germline CDR1 is SGHNT and CDR2 YYREEE (reference sequence).

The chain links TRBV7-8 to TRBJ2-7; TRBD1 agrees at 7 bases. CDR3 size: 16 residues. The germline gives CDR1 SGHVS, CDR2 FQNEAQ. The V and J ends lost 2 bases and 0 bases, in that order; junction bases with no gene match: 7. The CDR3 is CASSLPMTGSSYEQYF. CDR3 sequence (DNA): TGTGCCAGCAGCTTACCCATGACAGGGAGCTCCTACGAGCAGTACTTC.

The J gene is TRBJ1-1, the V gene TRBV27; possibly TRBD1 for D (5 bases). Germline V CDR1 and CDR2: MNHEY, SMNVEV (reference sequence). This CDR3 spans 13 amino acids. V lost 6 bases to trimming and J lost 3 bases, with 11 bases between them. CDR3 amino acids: CASSLGGDTEAFF. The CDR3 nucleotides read TGTGCCAGCAGCCTGGGGGGGGACACTGAAGCTTTCTTT.

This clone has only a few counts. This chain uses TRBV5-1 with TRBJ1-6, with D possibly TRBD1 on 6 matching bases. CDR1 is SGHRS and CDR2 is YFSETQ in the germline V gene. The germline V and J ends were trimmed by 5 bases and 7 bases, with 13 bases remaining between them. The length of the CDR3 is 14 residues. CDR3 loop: CASRGSDSNSPLHF. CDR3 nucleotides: TGCGCCAGCAGGGGGTCGGACAGCAATTCACCCCTCCACTTT.

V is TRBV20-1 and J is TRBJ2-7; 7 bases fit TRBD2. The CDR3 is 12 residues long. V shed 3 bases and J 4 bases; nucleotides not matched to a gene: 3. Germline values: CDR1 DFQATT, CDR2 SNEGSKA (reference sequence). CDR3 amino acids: CSASRSGYEQYF. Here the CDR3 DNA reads TGCAGTGCTAGTCGTAGCGGGTACGAGCAGTACTTC.

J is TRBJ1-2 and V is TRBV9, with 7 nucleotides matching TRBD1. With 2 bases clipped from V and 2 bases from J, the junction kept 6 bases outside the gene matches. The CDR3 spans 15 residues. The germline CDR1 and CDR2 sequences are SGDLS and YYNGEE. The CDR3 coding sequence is TGTGCCAGCAGCGTCCCCCCGACAGGGAACTATGGCTACACCTTC. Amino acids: CASSVPPTGNYGYTF.

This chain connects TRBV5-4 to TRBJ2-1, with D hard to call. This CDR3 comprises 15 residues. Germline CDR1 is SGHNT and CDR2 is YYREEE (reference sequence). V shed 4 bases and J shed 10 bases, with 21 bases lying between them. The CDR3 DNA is TGTGCCAGCAGCCCTACGGGTTCTTACTCGAGGGAGCAGTTCTTC. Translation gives CASSPTGSYSREQFF.

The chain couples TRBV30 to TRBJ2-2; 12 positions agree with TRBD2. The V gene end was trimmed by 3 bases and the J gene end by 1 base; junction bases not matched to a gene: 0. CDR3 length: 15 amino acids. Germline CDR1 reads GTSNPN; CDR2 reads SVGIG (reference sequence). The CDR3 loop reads CAWRLAGGNTGELFF. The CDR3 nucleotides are TGTGCCTGGAGACTAGCGGGGGGGAACACCGGGGAGCTGTTTTTT.

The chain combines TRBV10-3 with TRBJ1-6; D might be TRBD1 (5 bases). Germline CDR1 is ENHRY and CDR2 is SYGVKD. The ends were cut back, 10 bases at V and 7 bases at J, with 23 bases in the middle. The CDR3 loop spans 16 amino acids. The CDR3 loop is CANRAEQGSPNSPLHF. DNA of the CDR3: TGTGCCAACCGGGCCGAGCAGGGATCCCCGAATTCACCCCTCCACTTT.

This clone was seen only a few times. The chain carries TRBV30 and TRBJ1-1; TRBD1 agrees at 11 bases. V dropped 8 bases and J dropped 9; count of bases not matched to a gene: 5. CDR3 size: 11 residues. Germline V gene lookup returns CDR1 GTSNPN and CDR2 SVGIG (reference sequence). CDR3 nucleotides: TGTGCCGGAGGGACAGGGGGAAAAGCTTTCTTT. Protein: CAGGTGGKAFF.

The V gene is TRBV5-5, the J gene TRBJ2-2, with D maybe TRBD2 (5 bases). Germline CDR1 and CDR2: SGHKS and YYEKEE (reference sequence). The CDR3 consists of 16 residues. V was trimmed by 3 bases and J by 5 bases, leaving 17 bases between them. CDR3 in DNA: TGTGCCAGCAGCTGGGGTCTCGGACTGAAGACCGGGGAGCTGTTTTTT. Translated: CASSWGLGLKTGELFF.

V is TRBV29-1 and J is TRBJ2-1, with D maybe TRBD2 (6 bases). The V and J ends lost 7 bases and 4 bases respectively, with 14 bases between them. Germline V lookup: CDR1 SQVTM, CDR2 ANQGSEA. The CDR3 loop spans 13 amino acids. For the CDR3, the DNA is TGCAGCGCCGAGGAGGGAGCGTACAATGAGCAGTTCTTC. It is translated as CSAEEGAYNEQFF.

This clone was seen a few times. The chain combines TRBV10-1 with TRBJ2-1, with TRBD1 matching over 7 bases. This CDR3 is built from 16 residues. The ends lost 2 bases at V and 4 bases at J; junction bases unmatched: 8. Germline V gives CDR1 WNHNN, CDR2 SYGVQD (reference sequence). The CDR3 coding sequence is TGCGCCAGCAGTGAGAACCAGGGGGAAGCATACAATGAGCAGTTCTTC. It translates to CASSENQGEAYNEQFF.

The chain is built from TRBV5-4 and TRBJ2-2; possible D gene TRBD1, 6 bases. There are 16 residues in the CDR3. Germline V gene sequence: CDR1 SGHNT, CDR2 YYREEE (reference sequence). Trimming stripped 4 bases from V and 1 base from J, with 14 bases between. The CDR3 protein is CASSPSGTLNTGELFF. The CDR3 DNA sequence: TGTGCCAGCAGCCCATCCGGGACACTGAACACCGGGGAGCTGTTTTTT.